One sample yielded the 2 T cell receptor beta chains listed below, sequenced in a study of T-cell memory formation after mild COVID-19. A single record per CDR3 protein comes from TCRdb applying MiXCR to the 5' RACE reads. The data hold about 540,000 distinct CDR3 sequences, with roughly 20% observed a single time. Sequencing used PBMCs or a T cell subset sorted from them (not recorded which). These receptors were obtained from an adult woman who had mild COVID-19 (a few samples of this study predate the infection). Cell type and time point are not known.

V is TRBV7-2 and J is TRBJ2-1, with 8 bases fitting TRBD2. Germline trimming cut 2 bases from V and 3 bases from J; bases unmatched to any gene: 9. The CDR3 is 17 residues long. Germline values: CDR1 SGHTA, CDR2 FQGNSA. CDR3 nucleotides: TGTGCCAGCAGCTTAATTGCGGGGGGTTCATACTACAATGAGCAGTTCTTC. It translates to CASSLIAGGSYYNEQFF.

CDR3 in amino acids: CASSLVGALDTGELFF. Here the CDR3 DNA reads TGTGCCAGCAGTTTAGTAGGGGCCCTGGACACCGGGGAGCTGTTTTTT. V is TRBV12-3 or TRBV12-4 and J is TRBJ2-2, with D possibly being TRBD1 (5 bases). There are 16 residues in the CDR3. V lost 1 base and J 3 bases, leaving 12 bases between the germline ends.